Shown below are 7 T cell receptor beta chains from a single sample sequenced in a study of shared clonotypes between healthy human individuals. Generated by immunoSEQ multiplex PCR, the TCRdb table keeps only in-frame clones and is missing some. The table has hundreds of thousands of clones, roughly nine tenths seen once. Naive CD8 cells lacked CD45RO, underwent positive selection for CCR7 and left out terminally differentiated effector memory CD45RA+ cells. The sequencing sample was made of naive CD8+ T cells sorted from blood. The receptors were gathered from a man younger than 45 in good health.

CDR3: CASSLATSVWEQYF. The CDR3 DNA reads TGCGCCAGCAGCTTGGCGACTAGCGTATGGGAGCAGTACTTC. The chain combines TRBV5-1 with TRBJ2-7; 8 bases line up with TRBD2. The germline V gene encodes CDR1 SGHRS and CDR2 YFSETQ. This CDR3 spans 14 amino acids. The J segment lost 7 bases and the V segment lost 0 bases, leaving 6 bases of the junction unmatched. Together with reference TRBV5-1 and TRBJ2-7, the CDR3 gives the full variable domain: KAGVTQTPRYLIKTRGQQVTLSCSPISGHRSVSWYQQTPGQGLQFLFEYFSETQRNKGNFPGRFSGRQFSNSRSEMNVSTLELGDSALYLCASSLATSVWEQYFGPGTRLTVT.

The chain employs TRBV9 and TRBJ2-3; 7 bases match TRBD2. The CDR3 runs 16 residues. Germline lookup yields CDR1 SGDLS and CDR2 YYNGEE. The J segment lost 3 bases and the V segment lost 1 base, leaving 8 bases of the junction unmatched. CDR3 sequence reads: CASSVYAGAGTDTQYF. In nucleotides, the CDR3 is TGTGCCAGCAGCGTATACGCGGGAGCCGGTACAGATACGCAGTATTTT.

This chain connects TRBV4-1 to TRBJ1-2; 7 bases are shared with TRBD1. Germline V CDR1 and CDR2: MGHRA, YSYEKL. This CDR3 spans 14 amino acids. J gave up 7 bases and V 0 bases, and 5 bases lay outside the gene matches. CDR3 coding DNA: TGCGCCAGCAGCCAAGAACAGGGGATTAGTGGCTACACCTTC. This codes for CASSQEQGISGYTF.

CDR3 bases: TGTGCCAGTAGTCCTAGCGGGAGGGCCTTTAATGAGCAGTTCTTC. As protein: CASSPSGRAFNEQFF. The V gene is TRBV19, the J gene TRBJ2-1; 12 bases map to TRBD2. This CDR3 is 15 amino acids long. V dropped 5 bases and J dropped 7; count of bases not matched to a gene: 6. Germline CDR1 and CDR2: LNHDA and SQIVND (reference sequence).

The rearrangement uses TRBV6-5 and TRBJ2-1; 10 nucleotides align to TRBD2. Germline V CDR1 and CDR2: MNHEY, SVGAGI. CDR3 length equals 14 residues. With 0 bases clipped from V and 8 bases from J, the junction kept 1 base outside the gene matches. The CDR3 bases are TGTGCCAGCAGTTACTCCGGGACTAGCGATGAGCAGTTCTTC. Protein: CASSYSGTSDEQFF.

This chain uses TRBV27 with TRBJ2-5, with unresolved D. Trimming pared 4 bases from V and 1 base from J, leaving 16 bases between. The CDR3 sequence is 16 residues long. Germline lookup yields CDR1 MNHEY and CDR2 SMNVEV (reference sequence). For the CDR3, the DNA is TGTGCCAGCAGTTCCAATTTGATGGTCTCCCAAGAGACCCAGTACTTC. It encodes CASSSNLMVSQETQYF.

The chain employs TRBV11-2 and TRBJ2-1, with 9 bases lining up with TRBD2. This CDR3 spans 16 amino acids. V trimming: 1 base; J trimming: 4 bases; junction bases outside the gene matches: 5. The germline V gene encodes CDR1 SGHAT and CDR2 FQNNGV. CDR3 residues: CASSLVPSGTYNEQFF. Here the CDR3 DNA reads TGTGCCAGCAGCTTAGTTCCTAGCGGGACTTACAATGAGCAGTTCTTC.